This entry lists 14 T cell receptor beta chains sequenced from one sample in a study of T cells in tuberculosis. The data were produced by immunoSEQ multiplex PCR, yet TCRdb's version contains in-frame clones alone and is incomplete. The data hold 54,000 or so clones, with around 81% observed a single time. Sorting used thawed, overnight-rested PBMC stained with anti-CD3, a viability dye and GMM-loaded CD1B tetramer. C32 glucose monomycolate from Rhodococcus equi was loaded onto the CD1B tetramers. The sequenced material came from CD1b-GMM tetramer-negative cells sorted from PBMCs. All receptors come from an adult woman with latent tuberculosis.

V is TRBV19 and J is TRBJ1-1; D uncertain. The CDR3 length is 15 residues. CDR1 is LNHDA, CDR2 SQIVND, per germline (reference sequence). With 5 bases removed from V and 0 bases from J, the gap between germline ends came to 13 bases. The chain's CDR3 is CASSDGVLLNTEAFF. The DNA of the CDR3 is TGTGCCAGTAGTGATGGTGTCCTATTGAACACTGAAGCTTTCTTT.

The V and J genes are TRBV5-1 and TRBJ2-1; D gene unclear. V shed 5 bases and J shed 6 bases, with 9 bases lying between them. Looked up from germline, CDR1 is SGHRS and CDR2 is YFSETQ. The CDR3 is 12 residues long. The CDR3 DNA sequence: TGCGCCAGCAGGGGTGACTCCAATGAGCAGTTCTTC. It encodes CASRGDSNEQFF.

This chain connects TRBV27 to TRBJ1-1; tentative D call: TRBD1 (5 bases). Germline V gene data show CDR1 as MNHEY and CDR2 as SMNVEV (reference sequence). The CDR3 runs to 13 residues. Trimming took 5 bases from V and 0 from J, leaving 7 bases between them. CDR3 residues: CASSPRVNTEAFF. DNA for the CDR3: TGTGCCAGCAGTCCCAGGGTGAACACTGAAGCTTTCTTT.

The J gene is TRBJ2-7, the V gene TRBV18, with TRBD2 matching 11 bases. The germline V gene has CDR1 KGHSH and CDR2 LQKENI. This CDR3 has 15 amino acids. The V segment lost 2 bases and the J segment 2 bases; nucleotides outside the gene matches: 2. This chain's CDR3 is CASSPTSGGTYEQYF. The CDR3 DNA reads TGTGCCAGCTCACCAACTAGCGGGGGCACCTACGAGCAGTACTTC.

The J gene is TRBJ1-5, the V gene TRBV5-5, with 7 bases fitting TRBD1. V was pared by 0 bases and J by 3 bases, with 3 bases of the junction left unmatched. Germline V gene data show CDR1 as SGHKS and CDR2 as YYEKEE (reference sequence). The CDR3 loop spans 15 amino acids. CDR3 protein: CASSLVTGNNQPQHF. CDR3 nucleotides: TGTGCCAGCAGCTTGGTGACAGGGAACAATCAGCCCCAGCATTTT. Full variable domain (outside the CDR3, taken from reference TRBV5-5 and TRBJ1-5): DAGVTQSPTHLIKTRGQQVTLRCSPISGHKSVSWYQQVLGQGPQFIFQYYEKEERGRGNFPDRFSARQFPNYSSELNVNALLLGDSALYLCASSLVTGNNQPQHFGDGTRLSIL.

The chain employs TRBV5-5 and TRBJ2-3, with D unclear. CDR3 length equals 14 residues. CDR1 and CDR2 (germline): SGHKS, YYEKEE (reference sequence). V was trimmed by 4 bases and J by 1 base, leaving 10 bases between them. CDR3 sequence (DNA): TGTGCCAGCAGCCACCTGTCAGGCACAGATACGCAGTATTTT. Its protein product is CASSHLSGTDTQYF.

V is TRBV7-3 and J is TRBJ1-3; D is unresolved. Per germline, CDR1 SGHTA and CDR2 FQGTGA. This CDR3 has 17 amino acids. Deletions cut 4 bases from V and 0 bases from J, with 16 bases between. DNA for the CDR3: TGTGCCAGCAGCTCCGTCGGAGGACCTTACTCTGGAAACACCATATATTTT. Translating gives CASSSVGGPYSGNTIYF. Full variable domain (remainder filled in from reference TRBV7-3 and TRBJ1-3): GAGVSQTPSNKVTEKGKYVELRCDPISGHTALYWYRQSLGQGPEFLIYFQGTGAADDSGLPNDRFFAVRPEGSVSTLKIQRTERGDSAVYLCASSSVGGPYSGNTIYFGEGSWLTVV.

This clone was recorded only once. The CDR3: CASSDRTGLGYTF. The CDR3 nucleotides read TGTGCCAGCAGCGACCGGACGGGACTGGGCTACACCTTC. This chain connects TRBV6-1 to TRBJ1-2, with D perhaps TRBD1 (5 bases). Trimming pared 6 bases from V and 8 bases from J, leaving 16 bases between. This CDR3 spans 13 amino acids. CDR1 and CDR2 from the germline V gene are MNHNS and SASEGT.

CDR3 DNA: TGTGCCAGCTCACCAGTCAGGGATCCTAACTATGGCTACACCTTC. This sequence encodes CASSPVRDPNYGYTF. This chain connects TRBV18 to TRBJ1-2, with D possibly TRBD1 on 5 matching bases. Trimming took off 2 bases at V and 0 bases at J, with 10 bases between the two ends. The CDR3 has 15 residues. Germline loops: CDR1 KGHSH, CDR2 LQKENI. The full variable domain, in which reference TRBV18 and TRBJ1-2 provide the parts outside the CDR3, is NAGVMQNPRHLVRRRGQEARLRCSPMKGHSHVYWYRQLPEEGLKFMVYLQKENIIDESGMPKERFSAEFPKEGPSILRIQQVVRGDSAAYFCASSPVRDPNYGYTFGSGTRLTVV.

The gene calls are TRBV2 and TRBJ2-1, with a weak D call TRBD1 (5 bases). CDR3 length equals 15 residues. The V and J ends lost 6 bases and 0 bases respectively, with 12 bases between them. Germline values: CDR1 SNHLY, CDR2 FYNNEI. The CDR3 DNA is TGTGCCAGCAGACCCCGGACAAGCTCCTACAATGAGCAGTTCTTC. Its protein product is CASRPRTSSYNEQFF. The full variable domain, rest sourced from reference TRBV2 and TRBJ2-1, is EPEVTQTPSHQVTQMGQEVILRCVPISNHLYFYWYRQILGQKVEFLVSFYNNEISEKSEIFDDQFSVERPDGSNFTLKIRSTKLEDSAMYFCASRPRTSSYNEQFFGPGTRLTVL.

The chain has TRBV6-5 and TRBJ1-2; 8 bases are shared with TRBD1. Per the germline V gene, CDR1 is MNHEY and CDR2 is SVGAGI. With 7 bases clipped from V and 5 bases from J, the junction kept 6 bases outside the gene matches. The CDR3 contains 13 residues. CDR3 coding DNA: TGTGCCAGCAAAGCAGGGGGCGCTTATGGCTACACCTTC. The encoded protein is CASKAGGAYGYTF.

This chain connects TRBV19 to TRBJ2-7, with TRBD1 matching over 9 bases. Germline V CDR1 and CDR2: LNHDA, SQIVND (reference sequence). The CDR3 has 16 residues. V trimming: 4 bases; J trimming: 4 bases; junction bases outside the gene matches: 11. The CDR3 coding sequence is TGTGCCAGTAGTAGACGTCCGGGACAGGGACCATACGAGCAGTACTTC. It yields the protein CASSRRPGQGPYEQYF.

This clone was seen more than once but under ten times. The rearrangement uses TRBV18 and TRBJ2-7; D is possibly TRBD2 (6 bases). Germline CDR1 KGHSH, CDR2 LQKENI. The CDR3 is 15 residues long. Trimming shortened V by 2 bases and J by 7 bases, and 18 bases separated the two germline ends. CDR3 protein: CASSPSGELAREQYF. The CDR3 coding sequence is TGTGCCAGCTCACCATCGGGGGAGCTGGCTCGTGAGCAGTACTTC.

This clone was counted between two and nine times. This chain uses TRBV30 with TRBJ2-2; 8 bases fit TRBD2. The germline gives CDR1 GTSNPN, CDR2 SVGIG (reference sequence). V lost 4 bases to trimming and J lost 4 bases; unmatched junction nucleotides: 5. This CDR3 has 14 residues. The CDR3 region has the DNA TGTGCCTGGATTAGCGGGGTGGGCACCGGGGAGCTGTTTTTT. It encodes CAWISGVGTGELFF.